This T cell receptor (beta chain) was observed in a study of shared clonotypes between healthy human individuals (dated by TCRdb to 2020 to 2021). About the study as a whole: The cohort included a few men and two women between 18 and 49 years of age. For each donor, CD4 naive and CD4 memory were each run on three plates, CD8 naive on two plates, and CD8 memory on one plate. The study deeply sequenced blood TCR repertoires of several healthy adults to estimate repertoire size and the extent of clonotype sharing between individuals. Libraries were prepared and TCR repertoires were sequenced by different laboratories using diverse techniques, in order to increase sequencing depth and limit assay-specific biases. Each donor's leukapheresis produced roughly between roughly 0.85 and 9.5 billion PBMCs. What the research found in general, with its limitations: The genetic and exposure-history diversity represented was limited by the small number of donors. Pairwise subsampling led to the expectation that sequencing depth would affect the degree of clonotype sharing among donors. Only blood was sampled, and tissue TCR repertoires likely differ from those in blood. Larger estimated clonotype richness was generally found for naive subsets than for memory subsets. Rarefaction of sorted-subset datasets indicated incomplete sequencing despite the large sequencing depth. Compared with non-shared clonotypes, clonotypes shared by all four sorted-subset donors had higher generation probabilities. When a handful of donors were compared, the shared fraction of clonotypes was roughly 4.8% for naive CD4, 3% to 4% for naive CD8, roughly 2.5% for memory CD4, and 0.4% for memory CD8.

Healthy HIV-negative adults with no recently reported acute infections or vaccinations were included as donors. All donors were Caucasian adults living in Nashville, Tennessee, USA. CD4+ T cells were enriched by magnetic negative selection; naive cells were then positively selected on CD45RA, and the negative fraction formed the memory subset. Blood was collected by leukapheresis, and PBMCs were isolated by Ficoll-Histopaque density gradient centrifugation and then cryopreserved in liquid nitrogen vapor phase. Purity and quantity of every magnetically sorted T cell population were checked by analytical flow cytometry. From each sorted fraction, genomic DNA was isolated and quantified by UV absorbance on a Nanodrop 2000c. Comment on this clone: This receptor's antigen is unknown. There are no base qualities to consult, and no much larger clone falls within one base.

Via the germline V gene, CDR1 is SGHRS and CDR2 YFSETQ. The CDR3 measures 14 amino acids from cysteine to phenylalanine. The CDR3 DNA has 42 bases and is translated from base 1. V is pruned by 6 bases and J by 11 bases, leaving 12 bases of the junction without a gene match. Using the deep immunoSEQ assay, TCR CDR3 regions were amplified from genomic DNA by multiplex PCR. Genomic DNA extracted from each cell subset was distributed evenly over all wells of several immunoSEQ 96-well plates, and each plate served as one replicate. For sorted subsets, approximately 190 ng genomic DNA, equal to 25,000 to 35,000 T cell genomes, was loaded into each replicate PCR. The purified libraries were quantified using a Qubit 3.0 fluorometer, sized with a Bioanalyzer 2100, and then quantified again using the KAPA Library Quantification kit. Each immunoSEQ 96-well plate was sequenced on its own single-read 150-cycle Illumina NextSeq 550 flow cell. The authors' analysis ran thus. Because only junctional sequences without quality scores were contained in the immunoSEQ output, filtering matching that applied to full-length reads could not be performed. To assign V/J genes and CDR3, sequences were annotated using PyIR, a Python wrapper for IgBLAST v1.9, with IMGT germline references. Reads with weak V/J assignments (E-value above 1e-6), missing CDR3, stop codons, out-of-frame junctions, or ambiguous translated residues were removed. V3J clonotypes were defined as sequences sharing the same inferred V gene, J gene, and CDR3 amino acid sequence. The percentage overlap between two repertoires was calculated by dividing the number of shared unique clonotypes by the size of the smaller repertoire. RTK rarefaction, the Chao1 estimator, and Recon v2.1 estimates of unobserved clonotypes were used to assess repertoire richness. OLGA was used to compute generation probabilities for all TCRbeta clonotypes that the gDNA method yielded from four donors. TCRdb retrieved this table from immuneACCESS and kept in-frame rearrangements only. Not all clones are present; in checked studies, unresolved V genes account for under half, and no reason is known for the remainder. The V and J calls and clone size come from that table; D and trimming were worked out from the DNA. The sample table holds 640,000 or so clones, of which roughly 78% were seen once. The ten largest clones take up about 1.8% of the sample.

The sequenced sample consisted of memory CD4+ T cells sorted from blood. The sample's cell subset or site label, decoded: CD45RA-negative fraction. The receptor comes from a woman aged 25-40 years in good health. Recombination joined TRBV5-1 with TRBJ1-1, with 11 bases matching TRBD1. CDR3 region: CASTSGTGGLRAFF. The DNA reads TGCGCCAGCACCTCCGGGACAGGGGGACTCCGGGCTTTCTTT.